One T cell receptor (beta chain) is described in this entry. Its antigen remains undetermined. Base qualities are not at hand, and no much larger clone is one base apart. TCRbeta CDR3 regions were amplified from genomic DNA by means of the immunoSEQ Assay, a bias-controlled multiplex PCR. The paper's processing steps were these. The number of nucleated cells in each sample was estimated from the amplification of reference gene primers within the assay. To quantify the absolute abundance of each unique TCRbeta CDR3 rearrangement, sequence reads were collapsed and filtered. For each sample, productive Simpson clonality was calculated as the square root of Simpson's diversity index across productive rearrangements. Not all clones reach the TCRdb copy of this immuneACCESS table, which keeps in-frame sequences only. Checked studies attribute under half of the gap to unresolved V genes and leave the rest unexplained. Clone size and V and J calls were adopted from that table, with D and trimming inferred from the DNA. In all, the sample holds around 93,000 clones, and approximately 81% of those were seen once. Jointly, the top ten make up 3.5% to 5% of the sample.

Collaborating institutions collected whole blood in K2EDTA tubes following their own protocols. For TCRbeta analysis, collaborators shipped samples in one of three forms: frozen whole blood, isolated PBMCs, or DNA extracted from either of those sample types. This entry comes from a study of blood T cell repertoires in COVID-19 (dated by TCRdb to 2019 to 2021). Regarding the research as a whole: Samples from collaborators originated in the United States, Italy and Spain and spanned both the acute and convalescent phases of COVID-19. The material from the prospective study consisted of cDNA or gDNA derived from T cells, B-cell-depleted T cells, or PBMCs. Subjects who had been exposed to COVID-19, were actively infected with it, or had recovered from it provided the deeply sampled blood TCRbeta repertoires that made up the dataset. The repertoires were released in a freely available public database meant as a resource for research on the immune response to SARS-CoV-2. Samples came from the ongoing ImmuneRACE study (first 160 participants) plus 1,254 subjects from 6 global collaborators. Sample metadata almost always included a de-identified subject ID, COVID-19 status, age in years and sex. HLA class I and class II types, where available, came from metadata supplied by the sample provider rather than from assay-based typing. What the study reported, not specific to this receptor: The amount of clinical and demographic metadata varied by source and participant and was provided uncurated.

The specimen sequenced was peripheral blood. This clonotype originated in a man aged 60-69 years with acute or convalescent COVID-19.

The CDR3 protein sequence reads: CASSPPPGTPLYGYTF. In nucleotide form, the sequence is TGTGCCAGCAGCCCGCCCCCCGGGACACCGCTCTATGGCTACACCTTC. The chain links TRBV5-8 with TRBJ1-2; the D gene is perhaps TRBD1, on 6 matching bases. CDR1 and CDR2, looked up from the germline V gene, are SGHTS and YDEGEE. The CDR3 starts with the cysteine, ends with the phenylalanine, and has 16 residues. Solely the CDR3 DNA is kept, with 48 bases framed from the first base. V is clipped by 4 bases and J by 4 bases, and the sequence between their germline boundaries is 20 bases long. Beyond the CDR3, the reference TRBV5-8 and TRBJ1-2 genes provide the residues; the full variable domain reads: EAGVTQSPTHLIKTRGQQATLRCSPISGHTSVYWYQQALGLGLQFLLWYDEGEERNRGNFPPRFSGRQFPNYSSELNVNALELEDSALYLCASSPPPGTPLYGYTFGSGTRLTVV.